This TCR beta chain was recovered during a study of T cell responses to AZD1222 COVID-19 vaccine. General study points: Baseline serology detected seropositivity in only a handful of AZD1222 recipients. Dominant at 160-218 and 743-854, vaccine-associated CD4 TCRs also spanned spike. The reported proportion of spike-specific TCRs targeting unmutated variant regions was nearly half.

This CDR3 contains 14 residues. Germline CDR1 KGHDR, CDR2 SFDVKD. The ends lost 4 bases at V and 11 bases at J; junction bases unmatched: 12. TCRdb's table, derived via immunoSEQ multiplex PCR, lists solely in-frame clones and lacks some. Of 85,000 to 100,000 clones in the sample, approximately 93% were seen once. A remark on this clone: No antigen is known for it.

The source was peripheral blood, collected 28 days after the second AZD1222 dose. V and J are TRBV24-1 and TRBJ1-1, with 7 positions matching TRBD1. The TCR sequence derives from an adult who received the AZD1222 COVID-19 vaccine. This CDR3 reads CATSDRDSLIGAFF. The CDR3 DNA reads as TGTGCCACCAGTGACAGGGACAGCCTTATAGGGGCTTTCTTT.